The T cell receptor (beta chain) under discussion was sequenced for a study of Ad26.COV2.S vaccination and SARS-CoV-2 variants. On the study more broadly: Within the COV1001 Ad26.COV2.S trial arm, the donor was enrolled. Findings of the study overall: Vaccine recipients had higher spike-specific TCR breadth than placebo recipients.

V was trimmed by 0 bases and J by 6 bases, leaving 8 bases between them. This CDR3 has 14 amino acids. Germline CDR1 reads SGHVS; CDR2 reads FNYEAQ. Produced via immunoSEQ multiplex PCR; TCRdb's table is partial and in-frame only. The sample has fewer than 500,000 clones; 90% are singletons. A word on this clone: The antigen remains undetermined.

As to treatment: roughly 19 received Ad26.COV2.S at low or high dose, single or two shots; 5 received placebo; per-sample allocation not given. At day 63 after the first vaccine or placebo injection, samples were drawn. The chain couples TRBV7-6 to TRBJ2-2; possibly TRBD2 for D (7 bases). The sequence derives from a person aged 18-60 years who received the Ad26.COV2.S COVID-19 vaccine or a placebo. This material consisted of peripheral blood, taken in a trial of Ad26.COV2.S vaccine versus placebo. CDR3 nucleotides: TGTGCCAGCAGCTTAGCCGGGGGGCCCGGGGAGCTGTTTTTT. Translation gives CASSLAGGPGELFF.